The present TCR beta chain was sequenced within a study of T cell responses to AZD1222 COVID-19 vaccine. Broader study findings: Mostly white British, mostly female donors; authors suggested clonal diversity may be underestimated. Reportedly, nearly half of unique spike TCRs recognized epitopes outside B.1.351/B.1.1.7 mutations.

Assay: immunoSEQ multiplex PCR; the TCRdb copy retains only in-frame clones and omits some. The table shows 110,000 or so clones, with just over 85% occurring only once. In regard to this clone: As yet, its antigen is unknown.

Trimming cost V 1 base and J 5 bases; bases outside gene matches: 8. The germline V gene has CDR1 MGHRA and CDR2 YSYEKL. CDR3 length: 16 residues. The specimen comprised peripheral blood, sampled 28 days after the second AZD1222 dose. The rearrangement uses TRBV4-1 and TRBJ2-7, with TRBD1 matching 10 bases. The sequence derives from an adult who received the AZD1222 COVID-19 vaccine. CDR3 in DNA: TGCGCCAGCAGCCAAGTTACGGGACAGGGGATTAACGAGCAGTACTTC. Its protein product is CASSQVTGQGINEQYF.